This T cell receptor beta chain came from a study of technical replicates of blood from a few donors. Sequencing used immunoSEQ multiplex PCR; TCRdb keeps in-frame clones, though not all of them. The sample lists some 87,000 clones, 95% to 98% occurring once. The CDR3 runs 15 residues. The V gene's germline CDR1 is MGHRA and CDR2 YSYEKL. After removal of 4 bases from V and 6 bases from J, the junction contained 6 bases not matched to a gene. J is TRBJ1-1 and V is TRBV4-1; the match to TRBD1 covers 12 bases. This receptor was obtained from a human donor in good health. The specimen was T cells isolated from PBMCs. As DNA, the CDR3 is TGCGCCAGCAGCCGAGGGACAGGGGGCGCCGCTGAAGCTTTCTTT. The encoded protein is CASSRGTGGAAEAFF.